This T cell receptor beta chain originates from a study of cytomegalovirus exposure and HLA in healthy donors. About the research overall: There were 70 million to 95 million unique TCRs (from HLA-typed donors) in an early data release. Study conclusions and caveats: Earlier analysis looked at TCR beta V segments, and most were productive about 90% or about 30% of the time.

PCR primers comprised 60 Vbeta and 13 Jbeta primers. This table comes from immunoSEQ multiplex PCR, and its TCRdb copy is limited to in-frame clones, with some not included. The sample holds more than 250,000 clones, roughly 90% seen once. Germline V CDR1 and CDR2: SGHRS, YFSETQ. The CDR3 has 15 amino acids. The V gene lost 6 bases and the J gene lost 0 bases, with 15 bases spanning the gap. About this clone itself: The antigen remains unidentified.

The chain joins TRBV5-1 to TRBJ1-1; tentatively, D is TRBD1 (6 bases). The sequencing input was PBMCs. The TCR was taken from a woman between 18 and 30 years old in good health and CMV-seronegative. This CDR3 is CASNQRGDMNTEAFF. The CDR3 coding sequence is TGCGCCAGCAACCAAAGAGGGGACATGAACACTGAAGCTTTCTTT.